The rows below give T cell receptor beta chains drawn from one sample of a study of blood T cell repertoires in COVID-19. Data came from immunoSEQ multiplex PCR; TCRdb stores just in-frame clones and leaves some out. Of about 360,000 clones in the sample, around nine tenths were seen once. The specimen was peripheral blood. The receptors derive from a human donor in a cohort sampled during active COVID-19. CDR3s include the opening cysteine and the closing phenylalanine or tryptophan. A D gene is named only where the DNA matches it firmly. The size of a clone is reported for some rows only, either as once, few or many, or as a class for expanded clones.

cdr3_nt,cdr3_aa,v_call,clone_size,d_call,cdr3_length,j_call
TGTGCCAGCAGGTCCCGGGACAGAGACCAAAGGCCCCTCCACTTT,CASRSRDRDQRPLHF,TRBV3-1/TRBV3-2,-,TRBD1,15,TRBJ1-6
TGTGCCAGCAGCGTGTCGGACAGCCCGAGTGGAAATGAGCAGTTCTTC,CASSVSDSPSGNEQFF,TRBV9,-,-,16,TRBJ2-1
TGTGCCAGCAGCTTGTCTACAGGGGAGAACACCGGGGAGCTGTTTTTT,CASSLSTGENTGELFF,TRBV5-5,-,TRBD1,16,TRBJ2-2
TGTGCCAGCAGAGTTGGCAGCGGGAGATCCTACGAGCAGTACTTC,CASRVGSGRSYEQYF,TRBV7-2,-,TRBD2,15,TRBJ2-7
TGTGCCAGCAGCTTGAGGGAGACGGGGAACACTGAAGCTTTCTTT,CASSLRETGNTEAFF,TRBV5-4,-,-,15,TRBJ1-1
TGTGCCACCAGCAGAGATCGACAGGGGGCCGGAGAGCAGTACTTC,CATSRDRQGAGEQYF,TRBV15,-,TRBD1,15,TRBJ2-7
TGTGCCAGCAGCACAGCAGGGATCACCGGGGGCTACACCTTC,CASSTAGITGGYTF,TRBV5-4,-,-,14,TRBJ1-2
TGTGCCAGCAGCCCGGGGCGAGGGGGGGAAAAATACAATGAGCAGTTCTTC,CASSPGRGGEKYNEQFF,TRBV13,once,-,17,TRBJ2-1
TGTGCCAGCAGGCGCGGGACTAGCGGGTACGAGCAGTACTTC,CASRRGTSGYEQYF,TRBV6-5,-,TRBD2,14,TRBJ2-7
TGTGCCAGCAGTCCCACCCTTTTAGAGGGAGTATCCTACAATGAGCAGTTCTTC,CASSPTLLEGVSYNEQFF,TRBV27,-,-,18,TRBJ2-1
TGTGCCAGCAGTTTAGTGGGACAGGGGACCCCAACTAATGAAAAACTGTTTTTT,CASSLVGQGTPTNEKLFF,TRBV27,-,TRBD1,18,TRBJ1-4
TGTGCCAGCAGTGACAGACAGGGACGCACAGATACGCAGTATTTT,CASSDRQGRTDTQYF,TRBV28,-,TRBD1,15,TRBJ2-3
TGCACCAGCAGCCCAGCGTCAAAACTGAACACTGAAGCTTTCTTT,CTSSPASKLNTEAFF,TRBV1,-,-,15,TRBJ1-1
TGTGCCAGTACCTCCGGACCGGGGACAGGGTTTTACTATGGCTACACCTTC,CASTSGPGTGFYYGYTF,TRBV19,-,TRBD1,17,TRBJ1-2
TGTGCCAGTAGGGGGACAGGTTCAACTAATGAAAAACTGTTTTTT,CASRGTGSTNEKLFF,TRBV19,few,TRBD1,15,TRBJ1-4
TGCGCCAGCAGCCGGGACAGGAGTCCGAATCAGCCCCAGCATTTT,CASSRDRSPNQPQHF,TRBV4-1,-,TRBD1,15,TRBJ1-5
TGTGCCAGCAGGACAGGGGAGAACACTGAAGCTTTCTTT,CASRTGENTEAFF,TRBV13,once,TRBD1,13,TRBJ1-1
TGTGCCATCAGTGATTCCCAGCGGGAGTTCAATGAGCAGTTCTTC,CAISDSQREFNEQFF,TRBV10-3,-,TRBD2,15,TRBJ2-1
TGCGCCAGCAGCCAAGTTTCGCTAGCGGGGGGAGAGTACGAGCAGTACTTC,CASSQVSLAGGEYEQYF,TRBV4-1,-,TRBD2,17,TRBJ2-7
TGTGCCTGGACTTCAACCGAGCTAGCCAAAAACATTCAGTACTTC,CAWTSTELAKNIQYF,TRBV30,once,-,15,TRBJ2-4
TGCGCCAGCAGCTTGGCCTCAGGGGGCTTTAATGAAAAACTGTTTTTT,CASSLASGGFNEKLFF,TRBV5-1,-,TRBD1,16,TRBJ1-4
TGTGCCAGTAGTAGACAGGGAAGCAATCAGCCCCAGCATTTT,CASSRQGSNQPQHF,TRBV19,-,TRBD1,14,TRBJ1-5
TGTGCCAGCAGTTACCGACGCGGCGGGGTAACCTACGAGCAGTACTTC,CASSYRRGGVTYEQYF,TRBV6-6,-,-,16,TRBJ2-7
TGCAGTGCTAGTCGGGGATCGACAGGGAGGACTGAAGCTTTCTTT,CSASRGSTGRTEAFF,TRBV20-1,once,TRBD1,15,TRBJ1-1
TGTGCCAGCAGTCTCCGGACAGGGGGGAGAACCTTC,CASSLRTGGRTF,TRBV28,-,TRBD1,12,TRBJ1-2
TGTGCCAGCAGTGAAGCCGGGGGGAGATACAATGAGCAGTTCTTC,CASSEAGGRYNEQFF,TRBV2,-,TRBD2,15,TRBJ2-1
TGTGCCAGCAGGGCTAGCGGGTCAGATACGCAGTATTTT,CASRASGSDTQYF,TRBV7-2,-,TRBD2,13,TRBJ2-3